A selection of T cell receptor beta chains follows, all from one sample in a study of post-analysis software for immune sequencing data. Each CDR3 protein is one row after TCRdb ran MiXCR on the PCR reads. The sample contains over 700,000 distinct CDR3 sequences, about 32% of which appear only once. The specimen was blood. The source is a girl aged 5-17 years with multiple sclerosis. Each CDR3 is given with its conserved first and last residue. Fields, in order: D gene, J gene, clone size, CDR3 length, V gene, CDR3 protein, CDR3 DNA. The D gene is left open where the match is weak. Clone size, where shown, is once, few, many, or a class for clones that have expanded.

NA TRBJ2-1 few 12 TRBV3-1 CASSPRFSEQFF TGTGCCAGCAGCCCCCGGTTCAGTGAGCAGTTCTTC
NA TRBJ2-6 NA 16 TRBV4-3 CASSQVAGSGANVLTF TGCGCCAGCAGCCAAGTGGCAGGCTCTGGGGCCAACGTCCTGACTTTC
NA TRBJ1-4 NA 13 TRBV20-1 CSARERQNEKLFF TGCAGTGCTAGAGAGCGGCAGAATGAAAAACTGTTTTTT
NA TRBJ2-7 NA 14 TRBV20-1 CSASYSSIPYEQYF TGCAGTGCTAGTTACAGTTCGATCCCCTACGAGCAGTACTTC
NA TRBJ1-1 few 15 TRBV7-9 CASSPPGRTNTEAFF TGTGCCAGCAGCCCCCCGGGACGGACGAACACTGAAGCTTTCTTT
NA TRBJ1-5 few 15 TRBV5-1 CASSLGGLGNQPQHF TGCGCCAGCAGCTTGGGAGGGCTTGGGAATCAGCCCCAGCATTTT
NA TRBJ1-1 few 13 TRBV20-1 CSAPRAADTEAFF TGCAGTGCCCCGCGGGCAGCAGACACTGAAGCTTTCTTT
NA TRBJ1-5 few 14 TRBV28 CASSSGGFNQPQHF TGTGCCAGCAGTTCCGGGGGTTTCAATCAGCCCCAGCATTTT
NA TRBJ1-1 NA 15 TRBV3-1 CASSQDAGRNTEAFF TGTGCCAGCAGCCAAGATGCGGGGAGGAACACTGAAGCTTTCTTT
TRBD1 TRBJ2-3 NA 15 TRBV5-5 CASSPGTGVTDTQYF TGTGCCAGCAGCCCCGGGACAGGAGTCACAGATACGCAGTATTTT
TRBD2 TRBJ2-7 few 15 TRBV20-1 CSTPRSGGSSYEQYF TGCAGTACTCCCCGCAGCGGCGGGAGCTCCTACGAGCAGTACTTC
TRBD1 TRBJ2-5 NA 15 TRBV20-1 CSAPGGTGVQETQYF TGCAGTGCTCCGGGCGGGACAGGGGTCCAAGAGACCCAGTACTTC
TRBD2 TRBJ2-3 few 17 TRBV7-2 CASSRGLAGVSTDTQYF TGTGCCAGCAGCCGGGGACTAGCGGGGGTGAGCACAGATACGCAGTATTTT